This TCR beta chain was recovered during a study of blood T cell repertoires in COVID-19 (dated by TCRdb to about 2020). Regarding the study in general: Samples covering the acute and convalescent phases of COVID-19 were provided by collaborators in the United States, Italy and Spain. Samples came from the ongoing ImmuneRACE study (first 160 participants) plus 1,254 subjects from 6 global collaborators. Where available, HLA class I and class II types were taken from metadata supplied by the sample provider and were not determined by assay-based typing. The material from the prospective study consisted of cDNA or gDNA derived from T cells, B-cell-depleted T cells, or PBMCs. Subjects who had been exposed to COVID-19, were actively infected with it, or had recovered from it provided the deeply sampled blood TCRbeta repertoires that made up the dataset. Nearly every sample came with metadata listing a de-identified subject ID, COVID-19 status, age in years and sex. A freely available public database, intended as a resource for researchers studying the immune response to SARS-CoV-2, is where the repertoires were released.

One collaborating source in Seattle enrolled patients while the patients were actively infected and followed the patients over time throughout the course of disease. Whole blood was collected in K2EDTA tubes by collaborating institutions according to the institutions' own protocols. For TCRbeta analysis, collaborator samples were shipped as frozen whole blood, as isolated PBMCs, or as DNA extracted from either sample type. Sequences MNHEY (CDR1) and SVGEGT (CDR2) are obtained from the germline V gene. From cysteine to phenylalanine, the CDR3 is 18 amino acids long. Only the CDR3 part of the read is kept: 54 bases, read in frame from the first base. V gives up 1 base and J gives up 3 bases, and the segment between their germline ends measures 19 bases. General conclusions and limits of the study: Clinical and demographic metadata were provided uncurated, with the amount varying by source and participant.

A remark on this clone: This clone's antigen is unknown. No per-base quality is available; no much larger clone lies one base away.

The immunoSEQ Assay, a bias-controlled multiplex PCR, was used to amplify TCRbeta CDR3 regions from genomic DNA. The original pipeline was this. Nucleated cell counts per sample were estimated from amplification of reference gene primers within the assay. To quantify the absolute abundance of each unique TCRbeta CDR3 rearrangement, sequence reads were collapsed and filtered. Productive Simpson clonality was computed per sample as the square root of Simpson's diversity index over productive rearrangements. Drawn from immuneACCESS, this table holds only the in-frame rearrangements with V and J called that TCRdb kept. Clones are partly lost; checked studies trace under half to an unresolved V gene and leave the rest unexplained. That table supplies the V and J calls and clone size; D and trimming were determined from the DNA. The sample table shows under 450,000 clones, and 75% to 90% are seen once. The ten most abundant clones make up about 1.4% of the sample.

Recombination joined TRBV6-2 or TRBV6-3 with TRBJ1-5; the D gene is perhaps TRBD1, on 6 matching bases. The sequenced material came from peripheral blood. The clonotype comes from a woman aged 40 to 50 with COVID-19, enrolled during active disease. The nucleotides are TGTGCCAGCAGTTACTTAACGACACACACAGGGATCAATCAGCCCCAGCATTTT. Translated, it gives CASSYLTTHTGINQPQHF.